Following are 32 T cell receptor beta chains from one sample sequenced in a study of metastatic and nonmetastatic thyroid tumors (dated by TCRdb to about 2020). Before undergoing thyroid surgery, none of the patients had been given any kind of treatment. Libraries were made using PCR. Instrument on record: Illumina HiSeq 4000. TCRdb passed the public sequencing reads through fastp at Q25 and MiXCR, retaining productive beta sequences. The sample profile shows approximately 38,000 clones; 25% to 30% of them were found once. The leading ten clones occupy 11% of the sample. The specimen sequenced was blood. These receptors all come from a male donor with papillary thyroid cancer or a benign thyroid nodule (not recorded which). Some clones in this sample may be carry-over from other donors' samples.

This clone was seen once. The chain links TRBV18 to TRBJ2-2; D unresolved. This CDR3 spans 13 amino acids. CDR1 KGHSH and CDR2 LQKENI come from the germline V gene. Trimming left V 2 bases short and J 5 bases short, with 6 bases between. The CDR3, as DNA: TGTGCCAGCTCACCAGGGGAAACCGGGGAGCTGTTTTTT. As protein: CASSPGETGELFF.

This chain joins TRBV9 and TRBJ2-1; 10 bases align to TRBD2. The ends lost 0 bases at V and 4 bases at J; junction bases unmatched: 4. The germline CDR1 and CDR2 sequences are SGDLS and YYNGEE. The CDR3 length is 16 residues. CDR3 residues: CASSVAGTSAYNEQFF. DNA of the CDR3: TGTGCCAGCAGCGTAGCCGGGACTAGCGCTTACAATGAGCAGTTCTTC.

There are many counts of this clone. The DNA of the CDR3 is TGTGCCAGCAGTCCCAGGGGGAGGGAGGGGGAAAAACTGTTTTTT. This translates into CASSPRGREGEKLFF. The V call is TRBV28, the J call TRBJ1-4, with 7 bases lining up with TRBD1. The CDR3 sequence is 15 residues long. Germline trimming cut 5 bases from V and 8 bases from J; bases unmatched to any gene: 11. Germline lookup yields CDR1 MDHEN and CDR2 SYDVKM.

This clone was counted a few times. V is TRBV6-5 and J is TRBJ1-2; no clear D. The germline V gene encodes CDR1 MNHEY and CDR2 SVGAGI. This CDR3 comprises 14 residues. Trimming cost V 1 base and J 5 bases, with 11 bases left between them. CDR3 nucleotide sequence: TGTGCCAGCAGTTACTTAAAGGAAACGTATGGCTACACCTTC. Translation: CASSYLKETYGYTF.

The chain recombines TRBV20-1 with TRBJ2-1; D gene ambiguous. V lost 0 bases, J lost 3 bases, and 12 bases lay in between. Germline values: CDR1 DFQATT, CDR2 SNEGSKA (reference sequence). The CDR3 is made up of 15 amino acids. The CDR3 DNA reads TGCAGTGCTAGAGATATGGAGATCGGCTACAATGAGCAGTTCTTC. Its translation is CSARDMEIGYNEQFF.

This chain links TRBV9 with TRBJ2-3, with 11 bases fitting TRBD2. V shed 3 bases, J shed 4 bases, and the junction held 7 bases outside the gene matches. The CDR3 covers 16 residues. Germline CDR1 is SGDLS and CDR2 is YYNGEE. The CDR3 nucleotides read TGTGCCAGCAGCGCATTAGCGGGAGGGCCGGCAGATACGCAGTATTTT. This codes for CASSALAGGPADTQYF. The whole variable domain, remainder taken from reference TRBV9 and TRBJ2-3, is DSGVTQTPKHLITATGQRVTLRCSPRSGDLSVYWYQQSLDQGLQFLIQYYNGEERAKGNILERFSAQQFPDLHSELNLSSLELGDSALYFCASSALAGGPADTQYFGPGTRLTVL.

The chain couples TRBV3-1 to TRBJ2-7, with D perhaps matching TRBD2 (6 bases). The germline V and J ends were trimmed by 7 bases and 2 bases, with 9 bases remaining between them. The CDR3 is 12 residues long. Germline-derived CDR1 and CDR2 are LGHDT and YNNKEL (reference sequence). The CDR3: CASIRGAYEQYF. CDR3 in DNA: TGTGCCAGCATCCGCGGGGCCTACGAGCAGTACTTC.

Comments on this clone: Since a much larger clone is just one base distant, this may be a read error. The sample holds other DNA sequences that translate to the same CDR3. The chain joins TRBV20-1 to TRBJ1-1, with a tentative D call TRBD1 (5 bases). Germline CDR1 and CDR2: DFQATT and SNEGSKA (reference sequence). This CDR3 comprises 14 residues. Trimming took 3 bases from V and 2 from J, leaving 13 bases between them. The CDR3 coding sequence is TGCAGTGCTAGCGCCCCCCAGGGTAACACTGAAGCTTTCTTT. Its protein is CSASAPQGNTEAFF.

CDR3 DNA: TGTGCCAGCAGACCACAGGGGTGGGGTGAGACCCAGTACTTC. Its translation: CASRPQGWGETQYF. The genes are TRBV6-2 or TRBV6-3 and TRBJ2-5; 7 positions match TRBD1. This CDR3 comprises 14 residues. CDR1 is MNHEY, CDR2 SVGEGT, per germline. The trim removed 6 bases at V and 5 bases at J, leaving 9 bases unmatched.

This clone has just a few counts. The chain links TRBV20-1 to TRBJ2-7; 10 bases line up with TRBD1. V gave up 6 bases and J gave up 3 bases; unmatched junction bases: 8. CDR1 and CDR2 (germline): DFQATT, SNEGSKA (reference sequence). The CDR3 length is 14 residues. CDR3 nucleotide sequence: TGCAGTGCCCTTCGGACAGGGGGGGGCTACGAGCAGTACTTC. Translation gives CSALRTGGGYEQYF.

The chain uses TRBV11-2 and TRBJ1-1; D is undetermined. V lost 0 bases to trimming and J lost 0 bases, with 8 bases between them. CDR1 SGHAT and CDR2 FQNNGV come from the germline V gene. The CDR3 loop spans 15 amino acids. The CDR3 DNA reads TGTGCCAGCAGCTTAGATGCACGGGTGAACACTGAAGCTTTCTTT. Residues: CASSLDARVNTEAFF.

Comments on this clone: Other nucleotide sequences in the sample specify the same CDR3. Here the CDR3 DNA reads TGTGCCAGCAGCTTAAGGGGGAACACTGAAGCTTTCTTT. It yields the protein CASSLRGNTEAFF. The rearrangement links TRBV11-2 to TRBJ1-1; TRBD1 might be the D (5 bases). V shed 2 bases and J shed 1 base, with 5 bases lying between them. In germline, CDR1 is SGHAT, CDR2 FQNNGV. This CDR3 region has 13 residues.

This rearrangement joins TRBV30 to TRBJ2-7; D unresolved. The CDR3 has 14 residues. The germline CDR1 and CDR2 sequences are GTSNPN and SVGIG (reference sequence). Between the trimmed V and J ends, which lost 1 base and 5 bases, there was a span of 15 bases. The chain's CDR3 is CAWSGGPTPNEQYF. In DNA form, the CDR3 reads TGTGCCTGGAGTGGAGGACCTACCCCTAACGAGCAGTACTTC.

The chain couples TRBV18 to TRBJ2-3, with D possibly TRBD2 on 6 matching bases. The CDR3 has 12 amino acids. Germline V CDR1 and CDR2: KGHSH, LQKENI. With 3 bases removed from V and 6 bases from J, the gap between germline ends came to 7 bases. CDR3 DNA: TGTGCCAGCTCACCGGAGGGGGATACGCAGTATTTT. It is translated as CASSPEGDTQYF.

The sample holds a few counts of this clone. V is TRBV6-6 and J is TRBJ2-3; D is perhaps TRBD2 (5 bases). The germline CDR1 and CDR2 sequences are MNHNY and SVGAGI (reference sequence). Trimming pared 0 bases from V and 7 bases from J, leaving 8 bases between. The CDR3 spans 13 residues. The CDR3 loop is CASSYSTTYTQYF. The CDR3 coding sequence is TGTGCCAGCAGTTACTCGACTACGTATACGCAGTATTTT.

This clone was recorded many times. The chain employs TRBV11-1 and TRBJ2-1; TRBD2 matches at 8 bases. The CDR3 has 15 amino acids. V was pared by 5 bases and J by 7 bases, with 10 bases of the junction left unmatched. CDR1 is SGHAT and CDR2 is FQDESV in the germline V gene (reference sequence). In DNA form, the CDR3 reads TGTGCCAGCAGCAAGCGGGAGCTCAATGGGAATGAGCAGTTCTTC. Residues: CASSKRELNGNEQFF.

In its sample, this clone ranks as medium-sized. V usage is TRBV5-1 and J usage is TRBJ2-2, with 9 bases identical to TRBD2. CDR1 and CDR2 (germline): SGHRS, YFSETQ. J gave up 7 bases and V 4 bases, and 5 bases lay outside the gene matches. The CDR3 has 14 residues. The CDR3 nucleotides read TGCGCCAGCAGCGTTAGCGGGAGTATCGGGGAGCTGTTTTTT. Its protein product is CASSVSGSIGELFF. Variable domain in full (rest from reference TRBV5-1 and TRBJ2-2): KAGVTQTPRYLIKTRGQQVTLSCSPISGHRSVSWYQQTPGQGLQFLFEYFSETQRNKGNFPGRFSGRQFSNSRSEMNVSTLELGDSALYLCASSVSGSIGELFFGEGSRLTVL.

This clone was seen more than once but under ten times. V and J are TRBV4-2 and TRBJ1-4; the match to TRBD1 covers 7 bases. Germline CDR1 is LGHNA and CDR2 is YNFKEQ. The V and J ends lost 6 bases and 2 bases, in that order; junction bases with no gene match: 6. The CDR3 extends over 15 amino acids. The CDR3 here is CASSPRQGTNEKLFF. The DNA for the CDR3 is TGTGCCAGCAGTCCCCGACAGGGTACTAATGAAAAACTGTTTTTT.

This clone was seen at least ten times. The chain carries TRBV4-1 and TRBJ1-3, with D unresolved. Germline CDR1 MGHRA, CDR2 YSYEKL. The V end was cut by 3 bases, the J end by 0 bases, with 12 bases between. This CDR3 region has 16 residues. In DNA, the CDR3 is TGCGCCAGCAGCCAGATACTGTCGAGCTCTGGAAACACCATATATTTT. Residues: CASSQILSSSGNTIYF.

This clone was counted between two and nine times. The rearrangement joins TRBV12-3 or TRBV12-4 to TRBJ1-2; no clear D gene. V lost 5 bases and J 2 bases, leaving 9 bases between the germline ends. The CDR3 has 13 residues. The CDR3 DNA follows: TGTGCCAGCAGTAAACTTACCAACTATGGCTACACCTTC. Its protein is CASSKLTNYGYTF.

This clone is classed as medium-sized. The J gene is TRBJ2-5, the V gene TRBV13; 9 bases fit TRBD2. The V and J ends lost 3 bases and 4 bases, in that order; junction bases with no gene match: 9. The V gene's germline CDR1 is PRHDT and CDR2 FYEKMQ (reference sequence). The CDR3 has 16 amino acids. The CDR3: CASSFGGAGGLETQYF. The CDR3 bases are TGTGCCAGCAGCTTCGGTGGGGCGGGAGGGCTAGAGACCCAGTACTTC.

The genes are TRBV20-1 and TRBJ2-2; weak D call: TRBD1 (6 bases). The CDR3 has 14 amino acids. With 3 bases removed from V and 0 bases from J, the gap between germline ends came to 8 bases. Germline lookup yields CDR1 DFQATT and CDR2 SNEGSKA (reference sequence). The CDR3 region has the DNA TGCAGTGCTAGCCCAGGGGCGAACACCGGGGAGCTGTTTTTT. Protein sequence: CSASPGANTGELFF.

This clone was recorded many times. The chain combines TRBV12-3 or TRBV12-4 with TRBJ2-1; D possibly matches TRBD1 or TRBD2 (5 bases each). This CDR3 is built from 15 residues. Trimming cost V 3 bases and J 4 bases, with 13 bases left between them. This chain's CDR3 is CASSFLQEAYNEQFF. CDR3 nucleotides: TGTGCCAGCAGTTTTCTACAGGAGGCTTACAATGAGCAGTTCTTC.

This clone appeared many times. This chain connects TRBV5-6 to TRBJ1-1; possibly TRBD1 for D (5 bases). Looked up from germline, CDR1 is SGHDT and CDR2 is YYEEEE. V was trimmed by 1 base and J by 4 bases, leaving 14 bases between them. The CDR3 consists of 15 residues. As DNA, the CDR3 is TGTGCCAGCAGCTTGCATCTCCAGGGTTTCACTGAAGCTTTCTTT. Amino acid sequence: CASSLHLQGFTEAFF.

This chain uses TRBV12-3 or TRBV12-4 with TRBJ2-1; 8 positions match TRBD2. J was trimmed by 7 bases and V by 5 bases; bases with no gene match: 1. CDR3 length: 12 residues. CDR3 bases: TGTGCCAGCAGTCGGGGGGGAAATGAGCAGTTCTTC. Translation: CASSRGGNEQFF.

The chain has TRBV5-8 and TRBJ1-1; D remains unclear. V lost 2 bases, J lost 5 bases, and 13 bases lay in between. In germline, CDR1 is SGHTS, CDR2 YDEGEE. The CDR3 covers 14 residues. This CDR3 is CASSLGRLRTEAFF. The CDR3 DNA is TGTGCCAGCAGCTTAGGGCGCTTGCGAACTGAAGCTTTCTTT.

The CDR3 DNA reads TGCAGTGCTAGAGATCCAGCAGGCACTCGGAGCAACACAGATACGCAGTATTTT. As protein: CSARDPAGTRSNTDTQYF. The chain is built from TRBV20-1 and TRBJ2-3; D is undetermined. The CDR3 has 18 amino acids. The V gene's germline CDR1 is DFQATT and CDR2 SNEGSKA (reference sequence). Trimming took off 0 bases at V and 2 bases at J, with 21 bases between the two ends.

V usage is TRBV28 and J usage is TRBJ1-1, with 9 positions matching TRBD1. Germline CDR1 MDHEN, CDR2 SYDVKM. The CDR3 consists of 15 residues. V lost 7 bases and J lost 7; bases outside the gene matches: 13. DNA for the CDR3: TGTGCCAGCACACTCCCGGGACAGGGTTTTGTTGAAGCTTTCTTT. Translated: CASTLPGQGFVEAFF.

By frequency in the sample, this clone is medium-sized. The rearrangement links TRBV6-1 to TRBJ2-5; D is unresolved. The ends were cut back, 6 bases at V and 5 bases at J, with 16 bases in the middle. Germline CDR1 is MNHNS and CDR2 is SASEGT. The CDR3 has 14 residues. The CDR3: CASRAAVELETQYF. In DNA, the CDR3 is TGTGCCAGCAGGGCCGCAGTAGAACTCGAGACCCAGTACTTC.

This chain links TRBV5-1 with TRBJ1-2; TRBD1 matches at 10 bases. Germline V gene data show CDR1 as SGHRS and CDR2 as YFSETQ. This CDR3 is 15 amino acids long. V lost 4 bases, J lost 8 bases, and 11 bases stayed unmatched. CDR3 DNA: TGCGCCAGCAGCCAACCGGGACAGGGGAAAGGCGGCTACACCTTC. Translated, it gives CASSQPGQGKGGYTF.

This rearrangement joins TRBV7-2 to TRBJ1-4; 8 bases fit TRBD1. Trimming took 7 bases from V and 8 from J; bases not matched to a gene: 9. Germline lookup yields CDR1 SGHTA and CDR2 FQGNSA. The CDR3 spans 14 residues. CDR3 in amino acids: CASTAGRGREKLFF. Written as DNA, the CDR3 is TGTGCCAGCACCGCCGGCAGGGGGCGGGAAAAACTGTTTTTT. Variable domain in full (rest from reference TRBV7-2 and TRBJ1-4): GAGVSQSPSNKVTEKGKDVELRCDPISGHTALYWYRQSLGQGLEFLIYFQGNSAPDKSGLPSDRFSAERTGGSVSTLTIQRTQQEDSAVYLCASTAGRGREKLFFGSGTQLSVL.

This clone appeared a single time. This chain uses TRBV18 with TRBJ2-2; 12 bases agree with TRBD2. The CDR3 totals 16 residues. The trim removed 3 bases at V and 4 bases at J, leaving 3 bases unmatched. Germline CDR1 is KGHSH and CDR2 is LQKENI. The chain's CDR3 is CASSPTSGGSTGELFF. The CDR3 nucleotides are TGTGCCAGCTCACCGACTAGCGGGGGTTCCACCGGGGAGCTGTTTTTT.